Below, 29 T cell receptor beta chains from the same sample are listed, as sequenced in a study of blood T cell repertoires in COVID-19. Sequencing used immunoSEQ multiplex PCR; TCRdb keeps in-frame clones, though not all of them. Of 200,000 to 250,000 clones listed, less than 85% are singletons. Sequences were obtained from PBMCs or T cells enriched from blood (not recorded which). The receptors were sampled from a man aged 60 to 75 who had recovered from COVID-19.

The chain uses TRBV7-9 and TRBJ2-7, with 12 bases lining up with TRBD1. Trimming cost V 4 bases and J 3 bases; bases outside gene matches: 7. The CDR3 runs to 16 residues. The germline CDR1 and CDR2 sequences are SEHNR and FQNEAQ (reference sequence). The CDR3 is CASSSLGTGGFYEQYF. CDR3 coding DNA: TGTGCCAGCAGCTCCCTCGGGACAGGGGGCTTCTACGAGCAGTACTTC.

The CDR3 DNA is TGTGCCAGCAGCTCCCCGCACAGGGGGCATTCCTACGAGCAGTACTTC. The encoded protein is CASSSPHRGHSYEQYF. The V call is TRBV13, the J call TRBJ2-7; 9 bases align to TRBD1. The V gene's germline CDR1 is PRHDT and CDR2 FYEKMQ (reference sequence). Unmatched junction bases numbered 8, after V lost 4 bases and J lost 1 base. The CDR3 is 16 amino acids. Based on the CDR3 plus reference TRBV13 and TRBJ2-7, the full variable domain is AAGVIQSPRHLIKEKRETATLKCYPIPRHDTVYWYQQGPGQDPQFLISFYEKMQSDKGSIPDRFSAQQFSDYHSELNMSSLELGDSALYFCASSSPHRGHSYEQYFGPGTRLTVT.

The chain recombines TRBV2 with TRBJ1-2, with TRBD1 identical over 8 bases. The V gene's germline CDR1 is SNHLY and CDR2 FYNNEI. The ends lost 5 bases at V and 7 bases at J; junction bases unmatched: 9. The CDR3 is 14 amino acids. The CDR3 here is CASSYSDRESGYTF. The CDR3 DNA follows: TGTGCCAGCAGTTATTCGGACAGGGAGAGTGGCTACACCTTC.

In its sample, this clone was seen once. The V and J genes are TRBV18 and TRBJ2-1; weak D call: TRBD2 (7 bases). Trimming left V 3 bases short and J 8 bases short, with 14 bases between. Germline CDR1 KGHSH, CDR2 LQKENI. The CDR3 runs 14 residues. The chain's CDR3 is CASSPPGAGDEQFF. The CDR3 coding sequence is TGTGCCAGCTCACCGCCAGGGGCGGGGGATGAGCAGTTCTTC.

The chain combines TRBV6-2 or TRBV6-3 with TRBJ2-1; 9 bases match TRBD1. The V and J ends lost 7 bases and 4 bases, in that order; junction bases with no gene match: 8. In germline, CDR1 is MNHEY, CDR2 SVGEGT. The CDR3 is 15 residues long. This chain's CDR3 is CASTPTGTGYNEQFF. The CDR3 DNA reads TGTGCCAGCACCCCTACCGGGACAGGGTACAATGAGCAGTTCTTC.

The chain has TRBV4-1 and TRBJ1-1; 7 nucleotides line up with TRBD1. Germline-derived CDR1 and CDR2 are MGHRA and YSYEKL. V lost 3 bases and J lost 6; bases outside the gene matches: 7. This CDR3 has 14 residues. The CDR3 DNA follows: TGCGCCAGCAGCCACAAAGACAGGGACCCTGAAGCTTTCTTT. Its translation is CASSHKDRDPEAFF.

The gene calls are TRBV4-3 and TRBJ2-1; the D gene is possibly TRBD2 (7 bases). V lost 1 base and J lost 1, with 14 bases in between. Looked up from germline, CDR1 is LGHNA and CDR2 is YSLEER. The CDR3 consists of 17 residues. CDR3 loop: CASSQGVGGASYNEQFF. CDR3 bases: TGCGCCAGCAGCCAAGGGGTAGGGGGGGCTTCCTACAATGAGCAGTTCTTC.

The V gene is TRBV5-6, the J gene TRBJ2-7; 10 bases line up with TRBD1. After removal of 4 bases from V and 2 bases from J, the junction contained 6 bases not matched to a gene. Germline CDR1 SGHDT, CDR2 YYEEEE. The CDR3 is made up of 15 amino acids. In DNA, the CDR3 is TGTGCCAGCAGCCTACGGACAGGGGGGACCTACGAGCAGTACTTC. Its protein is CASSLRTGGTYEQYF.

This chain joins TRBV6-5 and TRBJ2-7; TRBD1 matches at 7 bases. The germline gives CDR1 MNHEY, CDR2 SVGAGI. This CDR3 has 14 residues. Losses at the gene ends were 2 bases for V and 5 bases for J; bases not matched to a gene: 6. The CDR3 region has the DNA TGTGCCAGCAGTTACACTGACAGGGTCCACGAGCAGTACTTC. Translating it yields CASSYTDRVHEQYF.

The V gene is TRBV7-2, the J gene TRBJ1-4; the match to TRBD1 covers 10 bases. J was trimmed by 7 bases and V by 4 bases; bases with no gene match: 9. Per germline, CDR1 SGHTA and CDR2 FQGNSA. The CDR3 loop spans 16 amino acids. The CDR3 spells CASSYTSGTGVEKLFF. The CDR3 DNA sequence: TGTGCCAGCAGCTACACCTCCGGGACAGGGGTTGAAAAACTGTTTTTT.

V gene TRBV6-5 combines with J gene TRBJ1-2, with 8 bases aligning to TRBD1. Germline CDR1 MNHEY, CDR2 SVGAGI. This CDR3 region has 15 residues. V dropped 8 bases and J dropped 5; count of bases not matched to a gene: 13. The CDR3 reads CASGRAGGVVYGYTF. The CDR3 DNA is TGTGCCAGCGGCAGGGCAGGGGGCGTTGTGTATGGCTACACCTTC.

This chain uses TRBV29-1 with TRBJ2-5, with TRBD1 matching over 8 bases. This CDR3 spans 13 amino acids. Germline trimming cut 5 bases from V and 5 bases from J; bases unmatched to any gene: 7. Germline-derived CDR1 and CDR2 are SQVTM and ANQGSEA. In nucleotides, the CDR3 is TGCAGCGTTCGGCAGGGGGCTCGGGAGACCCAGTACTTC. Translated, it gives CSVRQGARETQYF. The variable domain in full, with the rest retrieved from reference TRBV29-1 and TRBJ2-5, is SAVISQKPSRDICQRGTSLTIQCQVDSQVTMMFWYRQQPGQSLTLIATANQGSEATYESGFVIDKFPISRPNLTFSTLTVSNMSPEDSSIYLCSVRQGARETQYFGPGTRLLVL.

The rearrangement joins TRBV7-3 to TRBJ2-3; 7 nucleotides line up with TRBD2. V shed 4 bases, J shed 0 bases, and the junction held 4 bases outside the gene matches. In germline, CDR1 is SGHTA, CDR2 FQGTGA. The CDR3 consists of 15 residues. CDR3 DNA sequence: TGTGCCAGCAGCTCGCGGGGGTATAGCACAGATACGCAGTATTTT. Translating gives CASSSRGYSTDTQYF.

This clone was detected only a few times. The genes are TRBV18 and TRBJ1-2; D is perhaps TRBD1 (5 bases). The CDR3 covers 13 residues. CDR1 and CDR2 (germline): KGHSH, LQKENI. V lost 6 bases and J 8 bases, leaving 16 bases between the germline ends. CDR3 in amino acids: CASSPDSFGGYTF. CDR3 sequence (DNA): TGTGCCAGCTCCCCTGACAGTTTTGGCGGCTACACCTTC.

V usage is TRBV6-1 and J usage is TRBJ2-7; D might be TRBD2 (5 bases). V was trimmed by 3 bases and J by 1 base, leaving 10 bases between them. The germline gives CDR1 MNHNS, CDR2 SASEGT. The CDR3 contains 14 residues. CDR3 DNA sequence: TGTGCCAGCAGTGAGGTGAGGGAGTCCTACGAGCAGTACTTC. It is translated as CASSEVRESYEQYF.

This chain uses TRBV19 with TRBJ2-7, with D tentatively TRBD1 (6 bases). CDR3 size: 14 residues. In germline, CDR1 is LNHDA, CDR2 SQIVND (reference sequence). V lost 5 bases to trimming and J lost 0 bases, with 11 bases between them. As DNA, the CDR3 is TGTGCCAGTAGTTTAAAGGGGGTCTCCTACGAGCAGTACTTC. It yields the protein CASSLKGVSYEQYF.

The chain couples TRBV2 to TRBJ2-1; D possibly corresponds to TRBD1 (5 bases). V was shortened by 9 bases and J by 8 bases, with 17 bases between the two germline ends. The CDR3 extends over 13 amino acids. Germline assignment: CDR1 SNHLY and CDR2 FYNNEI. The CDR3 protein is CASRIRTTHEQFF. The CDR3 DNA reads TGTGCCAGTCGAATTAGGACAACCCATGAGCAGTTCTTC.

The V call is TRBV20-1, the J call TRBJ1-2, with D unresolved. The V gene's germline CDR1 is DFQATT and CDR2 SNEGSKA (reference sequence). CDR3 size: 11 residues. Trimming left V 3 bases short and J 5 bases short, with 7 bases between. CDR3 DNA sequence: TGCAGTGCTAGTTACAGATATGGCTACACCTTC. Translation: CSASYRYGYTF.

The chain combines TRBV7-2 with TRBJ1-1, with TRBD1 as a possible D gene (5 bases). Trimming stripped 1 base from V and 4 bases from J, with 13 bases between. CDR1 and CDR2 from the germline V gene are SGHTA and FQGNSA. There are 15 residues in the CDR3. The CDR3 sequence is CASSLDAQGLTEAFF. DNA of the CDR3: TGTGCCAGCAGCTTAGATGCTCAGGGTCTCACTGAAGCTTTCTTT.

The rearrangement uses TRBV11-3 and TRBJ1-1, with D perhaps TRBD1 (5 bases). The germline gives CDR1 SGHNT, CDR2 YENEEA. Trimming cost V 5 bases and J 0 bases, with 22 bases left between them. CDR3 length equals 18 residues. CDR3 sequence: CASSPGFTREGMNTEAFF. In DNA form, the CDR3 reads TGTGCCAGCAGCCCGGGATTTACGAGGGAGGGGATGAACACTGAAGCTTTCTTT.

The chain uses TRBV7-9 and TRBJ2-3, with unresolved D. The CDR3 contains 14 residues. Per the germline V gene, CDR1 is SEHNR and CDR2 is FQNEAQ (reference sequence). The V and J ends lost 0 bases and 2 bases respectively, with 6 bases between them. Written as DNA, the CDR3 is TGTGCCAGCAGCTTAGCGCTAACCACAGATACGCAGTATTTT. This gives the protein CASSLALTTDTQYF.

This sequence joins TRBV12-3 or TRBV12-4 and TRBJ1-4, with no clear D. CDR3 length: 11 residues. V gave up 5 bases and J gave up 11 bases, with 9 bases separating them. For the CDR3, the DNA is TGTGCCAGCAGTGAAACAGAGAAACTGTTTTTT. Protein product: CASSETEKLFF.

The chain links TRBV7-6 to TRBJ2-2; possibly TRBD1 for D (5 bases). The CDR3 runs to 13 residues. The V gene lost 5 bases and the J gene lost 7 bases, with 11 bases spanning the gap. Germline CDR1 is SGHVS and CDR2 is FNYEAQ. The CDR3 reads CASSIDSYGELFF. The CDR3 DNA reads TGTGCCAGCAGCATAGACAGCTACGGGGAGCTGTTTTTT.

The CDR3 here is CASSATTGEVDKLFF. The CDR3 DNA reads as TGTGCCAGCAGTGCAACGACAGGGGAGGTTGACAAACTGTTTTTT. V and J are TRBV2 and TRBJ1-4; 8 nucleotides match TRBD1. The CDR3 has 15 amino acids. The germline gives CDR1 SNHLY, CDR2 FYNNEI. V gave up 4 bases and J gave up 11 bases; unmatched junction bases: 12.

Only one count was recorded for this clone. The rearrangement uses TRBV19 and TRBJ1-1; 10 positions agree with TRBD1. With V trimmed by 7 bases and J by 3 bases, 8 bases remained unmatched. The length of the CDR3 is 15 residues. From germline, CDR1 is LNHDA and CDR2 SQIVND (reference sequence). Here the CDR3 reads CASTAGTGVDTEAFF. The CDR3 coding sequence is TGTGCCAGTACCGCCGGGACAGGGGTAGACACTGAAGCTTTCTTT. The full variable domain, in which reference TRBV19 and TRBJ1-1 provide the parts outside the CDR3, is DGGITQSPKYLFRKEGQNVTLSCEQNLNHDAMYWYRQDPGQGLRLIYYSQIVNDFQKGDIAEGYSVSREKKESFPLTVTSAQKNPTAFYLCASTAGTGVDTEAFFGQGTRLTVV.

The chain joins TRBV15 to TRBJ2-1; 8 bases align to TRBD1. The CDR3 covers 16 residues. Germline V gene data show CDR1 as LNHNV and CDR2 as YYDKDF (reference sequence). Trimming cost V 0 bases and J 4 bases; bases outside gene matches: 5. CDR3 bases: TGTGCCACCAGCAGAGACTCCGGGACAGGTTACAATGAGCAGTTCTTC. This translates into CATSRDSGTGYNEQFF. Filled out from reference TRBV15 and TRBJ2-1, the complete variable domain reads DAMVIQNPRYQVTQFGKPVTLSCSQTLNHNVMYWYQQKSSQAPKLLFHYYDKDFNNEADTPDNFQSRRPNTSFCFLDIRSPGLGDTAMYLCATSRDSGTGYNEQFFGPGTRLTVL.

The chain joins TRBV18 to TRBJ1-1; 9 positions agree with TRBD1. CDR1 and CDR2 from the germline V gene are KGHSH and LQKENI. The V and J ends lost 4 bases and 13 bases, in that order; junction bases with no gene match: 10. CDR3 length: 13 residues. The CDR3 reads CASSQRQGENGFF. CDR3 coding DNA: TGTGCCAGCTCACAACGACAGGGGGAGAACGGTTTCTTT. Full variable domain (missing parts from reference TRBV18 and TRBJ1-1): NAGVMQNPRHLVRRRGQEARLRCSPMKGHSHVYWYRQLPEEGLKFMVYLQKENIIDESGMPKERFSAEFPKEGPSILRIQQVVRGDSAAYFCASSQRQGENGFFGQGTRLTVV.

The J gene is TRBJ1-6, the V gene TRBV18; TRBD1 matches 9 bases. Germline assignment: CDR1 KGHSH and CDR2 LQKENI. The CDR3 runs 14 residues. The ends lost 0 bases at V and 14 bases at J; junction bases unmatched: 5. Here the CDR3 DNA reads TGTGCCAGCTCACCACCGATACAGGGGGCGACCCTCCACTTT. Amino acid sequence: CASSPPIQGATLHF.

The gene calls are TRBV7-2 and TRBJ1-5, with 11 bases aligning to TRBD1. V lost 1 base, J lost 9 bases, and 5 bases stayed unmatched. Germline values: CDR1 SGHTA, CDR2 FQGNSA. This CDR3 is built from 15 residues. In DNA, the CDR3 is TGTGCCAGCAGCTTAGAAGGGACAGGGGGGAGGCCCCAGCATTTT. Its protein product is CASSLEGTGGRPQHF.